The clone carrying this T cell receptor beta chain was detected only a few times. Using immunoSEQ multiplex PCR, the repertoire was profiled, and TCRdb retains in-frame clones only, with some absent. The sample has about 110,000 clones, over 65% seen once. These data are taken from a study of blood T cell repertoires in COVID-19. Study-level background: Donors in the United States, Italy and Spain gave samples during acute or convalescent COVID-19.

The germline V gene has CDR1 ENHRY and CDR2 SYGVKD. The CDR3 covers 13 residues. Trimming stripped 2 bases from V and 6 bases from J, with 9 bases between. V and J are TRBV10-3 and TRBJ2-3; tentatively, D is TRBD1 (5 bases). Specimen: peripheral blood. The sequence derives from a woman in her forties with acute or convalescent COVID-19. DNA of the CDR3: TGTGCCATCAGTGAGAGGGCAGGGGATACGCAGTATTTT. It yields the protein CAISERAGDTQYF.